The 24 T cell receptor beta chains reported below all come from one sample, sequenced in a study of T-cell memory formation after mild COVID-19. Each CDR3 protein is one row after TCRdb ran MiXCR on the 5' RACE reads. This table has 400,000 or so distinct CDR3 sequences, 20% appearing once. Sequenced material: PBMCs or a T cell subset sorted from them (not recorded which). Source of these receptors: an adult woman who had mild COVID-19 (a few samples of this study predate the infection). Cell type and time point are not known.

This clonotype was recorded a few times. The chain carries TRBV20-1 and TRBJ1-5; TRBD1 is a possible D gene (5 bases). The germline V gene has CDR1 DFQATT and CDR2 SNEGSKA (reference sequence). V lost 0 bases and J lost 0, with 15 bases in between. This CDR3 region has 17 residues. The CDR3 bases are TGCAGTGCTAGAGATCCTCGGGACGGGTCTAGCAATCAGCCCCAGCATTTT. Protein product: CSARDPRDGSSNQPQHF.

The CDR3 region is CASRPGGRDGGDTQYF. In DNA, the CDR3 is TGTGCCAGCAGGCCAGGGGGGCGGGACGGTGGAGATACGCAGTATTTT. The genes are TRBV3-1 and TRBJ2-3; TRBD1 might be the D (7 bases). CDR3 length: 16 residues. Germline V CDR1 and CDR2: LGHDT, YNNKEL (reference sequence). The ends were cut back, 6 bases at V and 5 bases at J, with 21 bases in the middle.

This clonotype was seen a handful of times. The CDR3 DNA sequence: TGTGCCAGCAGTGGGACAGGGGATGAGCAGTTCTTC. Its translation is CASSGTGDEQFF. The rearrangement joins TRBV6-5 to TRBJ2-1; TRBD1 matches at 10 bases. V was clipped by 5 bases and J by 8 bases; unmatched bases: 0. Germline CDR1 MNHEY, CDR2 SVGAGI. CDR3 length: 12 residues.

This clonotype was counted only a few times. This chain connects TRBV30 to TRBJ1-1; the match to TRBD1 covers 8 bases. CDR3 length: 14 residues. Trimming removed 2 bases from V and 3 bases from J; junction bases left unmatched: 5. Looked up from germline, CDR1 is GTSNPN and CDR2 is SVGIG (reference sequence). CDR3 DNA: TGTGCCTGGAGTTCGGGACAGGTGTACACTGAAGCTTTCTTT. Protein sequence: CAWSSGQVYTEAFF.

In DNA, the CDR3 is TGTGCCAGCAGCTTGGTTAGGGGACAGATAAACATTCAGTACTTC. Protein product: CASSLVRGQINIQYF. The V and J genes are TRBV5-6 and TRBJ2-4, with TRBD1 identical over 7 bases. This CDR3 has 15 amino acids. V trimming: 0 bases; J trimming: 6 bases; junction bases outside the gene matches: 6. Germline CDR1 is SGHDT and CDR2 is YYEEEE. The full variable domain, its missing parts supplied by reference TRBV5-6 and TRBJ2-4, is DAGVTQSPTHLIKTRGQQVTLRCSPKSGHDTVSWYQQALGQGPQFIFQYYEEEERQRGNFPDRFSGHQFPNYSSELNVNALLLGDSALYLCASSLVRGQINIQYFGAGTRLSVL.

This clonotype showed up just a few times. The gene calls are TRBV18 and TRBJ2-2; D gene unclear. CDR3 size: 14 residues. Germline-derived CDR1 and CDR2 are KGHSH and LQKENI. Trimming left V 3 bases short and J 5 bases short, with 10 bases between. CDR3 nucleotide sequence: TGTGCCAGCTCACCCGACCGGAAAACCGGGGAGCTGTTTTTT. It specifies CASSPDRKTGELFF.

This clonotype was seen once. The chain is built from TRBV12-3 or TRBV12-4 and TRBJ2-5; D might be TRBD2 (5 bases). The CDR3 sequence is 14 residues long. The V gene lost 3 bases and the J gene lost 5 bases, with 13 bases spanning the gap. CDR3 DNA: TGTGCCAGCAGTTTCCTAGCCACGGGGGAGACCCAGTACTTC. Translating it yields CASSFLATGETQYF.

There are a few counts of this clonotype. This chain joins TRBV7-8 and TRBJ2-3; 10 bases are a match to TRBD2. Looked up from germline, CDR1 is SGHVS and CDR2 is FQNEAQ. Germline trimming cut 5 bases from V and 6 bases from J; bases unmatched to any gene: 17. The CDR3 loop spans 18 amino acids. CDR3 residues: CASSGQGTGTSVSDTQYF. The CDR3 DNA follows: TGTGCCAGCAGCGGCCAAGGAACCGGGACTAGCGTATCGGATACGCAGTATTTT.

For the CDR3, the DNA is TGTGCCAGCAGTGAACCGGGGGCCTCCTCTGGGGCCAACGTCCTGACTTTC. Amino acids: CASSEPGASSGANVLTF. The rearrangement uses TRBV25-1 and TRBJ2-6; the D gene could be TRBD1 or TRBD2 (6 bases each). The CDR3 length is 17 residues. V was shortened by 2 bases and J by 0 bases, with 11 bases between the two germline ends. Germline assignment: CDR1 MGHDK and CDR2 SYGVNS.

The chain combines TRBV29-1 with TRBJ2-1; the match to TRBD2 covers 10 bases. V gave up 7 bases and J gave up 2 bases; unmatched junction bases: 5. CDR1 and CDR2 from the germline V gene are SQVTM and ANQGSEA. The CDR3 is 14 residues long. The CDR3 region has the DNA TGCAGCGCTTTTAGCGGGAGGACCTACAATGAGCAGTTCTTC. Encoded protein: CSAFSGRTYNEQFF.

This clonotype showed up just a few times. This chain links TRBV20-1 with TRBJ2-7; D is unclear. Trimming removed 6 bases from V and 2 bases from J, with 11 bases in between. CDR3 length: 12 residues. Germline CDR1 is DFQATT and CDR2 is SNEGSKA (reference sequence). In DNA form, the CDR3 reads TGCAGTGCAACCAGCCGCACCTACGAGCAGTACTTC. Its protein product is CSATSRTYEQYF.

In its sample, this clonotype was seen a few times. The rearrangement uses TRBV7-3 and TRBJ2-7; D not resolved. V was clipped by 0 bases and J by 3 bases, with 12 bases between them. The CDR3 has 15 residues. Germline values: CDR1 SGHTA, CDR2 FQGTGA. For the CDR3, the DNA is TGTGCCAGCAGCTTAACTCCCTCCTGGATCTACGAGCAGTACTTC. Amino acid sequence: CASSLTPSWIYEQYF.

This clonotype was found a few times. The CDR3 sequence: CASSRDSLSYGYTF. CDR3 nucleotides: TGTGCCAGCAGCCGGGACAGTCTAAGCTATGGCTACACCTTC. The chain recombines TRBV7-9 with TRBJ1-2; the match to TRBD1 covers 7 bases. V lost 5 bases to trimming and J lost 4 bases; unmatched junction nucleotides: 7. CDR3 length: 14 residues. Germline V gene lookup returns CDR1 SEHNR and CDR2 FQNEAQ (reference sequence).

The chain carries TRBV12-3 or TRBV12-4 and TRBJ2-3; possible D gene TRBD1, 5 bases. This CDR3 contains 15 residues. The ends were cut back, 5 bases at V and 0 bases at J, with 12 bases in the middle. CDR3 in amino acids: CASSPKPGSTDTQYF. The DNA of the CDR3 is TGTGCCAGCAGTCCTAAACCAGGGAGCACAGATACGCAGTATTTT.

This clonotype was detected only a few times. V is TRBV12-3 or TRBV12-4 and J is TRBJ2-1, with D hard to call. V lost 3 bases to trimming and J lost 5 bases, with 11 bases between them. The CDR3 extends over 14 amino acids. The CDR3 reads CASSLYSKDNEQFF. The CDR3 bases are TGTGCCAGCAGTTTGTACTCGAAAGACAATGAGCAGTTCTTC.

The CDR3 DNA is TGTGCCAGCAGCGACAGGGTGACCTCTGGAAACACCATATATTTT. It encodes CASSDRVTSGNTIYF. The genes are TRBV9 and TRBJ1-3, with a possible D match to TRBD1 (6 bases). The germline CDR1 and CDR2 sequences are SGDLS and YYNGEE. The CDR3 is made up of 15 amino acids. Trimming stripped 3 bases from V and 0 bases from J, with 10 bases between.

The V call is TRBV23-1, the J call TRBJ2-2; D may correspond to TRBD1 or TRBD2 (5 bases each). TRBV23-1 is known as an ORF, though its function is uncertain. The CDR3 totals 14 residues. The V end was cut by 9 bases, the J end by 4 bases, with 15 bases between. The CDR3 is CARKTRGVTGELFF. The CDR3 nucleotides are TGCGCCAGGAAGACGAGAGGGGTCACCGGGGAGCTGTTTTTT.

Only a few counts were recorded for this clonotype. The gene calls are TRBV7-2 and TRBJ2-1; D remains ambiguous. The germline V and J ends were trimmed by 1 base and 4 bases, with 14 bases remaining between them. The CDR3 runs 16 residues. The germline V gene encodes CDR1 SGHTA and CDR2 FQGNSA. The CDR3 here is CASSLEVDLPYNEQFF. CDR3 coding DNA: TGTGCCAGCAGCTTAGAAGTGGACCTTCCTTACAATGAGCAGTTCTTC.

The chain joins TRBV3-1 to TRBJ2-1, with D unresolved. V dropped 1 base and J dropped 6 bases, with 4 bases sitting between them. Germline V gene sequence: CDR1 LGHDT, CDR2 YNNKEL (reference sequence). CDR3 length equals 12 residues. For the CDR3, the DNA is TGTGCCAGCAGCCAAGGCCGCAATGAGCAGTTCTTC. Translated: CASSQGRNEQFF.

The chain links TRBV7-3 to TRBJ2-1; 11 nucleotides align to TRBD2. There are 16 residues in the CDR3. Germline V gene data show CDR1 as SGHTA and CDR2 as FQGTGA. With 4 bases clipped from V and 6 bases from J, the junction kept 8 bases outside the gene matches. CDR3 bases: TGTGCCAGCAGCTCCACCCTAGCGGGAGGCAGCAATGAGCAGTTCTTC. This codes for CASSSTLAGGSNEQFF.

This chain links TRBV6-5 with TRBJ1-1; D is undetermined. Germline CDR1 and CDR2: MNHEY and SVGAGI. Trimming stripped 6 bases from V and 7 bases from J, with 12 bases between. The CDR3 covers 12 residues. DNA of the CDR3: TGTGCCAGCAGCCGGGCGGGCAGTGAAGCTTTCTTT. Translation: CASSRAGSEAFF.

The chain recombines TRBV12-3 or TRBV12-4 with TRBJ2-3; D possibly matches TRBD1 or TRBD2 (5 bases each). The germline V and J ends were trimmed by 6 bases and 6 bases, with 19 bases remaining between them. This CDR3 is built from 15 residues. The CDR3 region is CASRPGRHLFDTQYF. DNA of the CDR3: TGTGCCAGCAGGCCGGGACGGCACCTTTTTGATACGCAGTATTTT.

This clonotype was counted only a few times. The rearrangement links TRBV9 to TRBJ2-2; 7 nucleotides match TRBD1. CDR1 is SGDLS and CDR2 is YYNGEE in the germline V gene. J was trimmed by 6 bases and V by 4 bases; bases with no gene match: 9. This CDR3 has 15 residues. The CDR3 DNA sequence: TGTGCCAGCAGCACTCGACAGGGCAACTCCGGGGAGCTGTTTTTT. Its translation: CASSTRQGNSGELFF. The full variable domain, its missing parts supplied by reference TRBV9 and TRBJ2-2, is DSGVTQTPKHLITATGQRVTLRCSPRSGDLSVYWYQQSLDQGLQFLIQYYNGEERAKGNILERFSAQQFPDLHSELNLSSLELGDSALYFCASSTRQGNSGELFFGEGSRLTVL.

The chain joins TRBV5-1 to TRBJ2-1, with D possibly being TRBD2 (5 bases). With 4 bases removed from V and 7 bases from J, the gap between germline ends came to 21 bases. Germline loops: CDR1 SGHRS, CDR2 YFSETQ. This CDR3 contains 16 residues. The DNA of the CDR3 is TGCGCCAGCAGCACCGGGGAAGCCGTCCTAAAAAATGAGCAGTTCTTC. It is translated as CASSTGEAVLKNEQFF.